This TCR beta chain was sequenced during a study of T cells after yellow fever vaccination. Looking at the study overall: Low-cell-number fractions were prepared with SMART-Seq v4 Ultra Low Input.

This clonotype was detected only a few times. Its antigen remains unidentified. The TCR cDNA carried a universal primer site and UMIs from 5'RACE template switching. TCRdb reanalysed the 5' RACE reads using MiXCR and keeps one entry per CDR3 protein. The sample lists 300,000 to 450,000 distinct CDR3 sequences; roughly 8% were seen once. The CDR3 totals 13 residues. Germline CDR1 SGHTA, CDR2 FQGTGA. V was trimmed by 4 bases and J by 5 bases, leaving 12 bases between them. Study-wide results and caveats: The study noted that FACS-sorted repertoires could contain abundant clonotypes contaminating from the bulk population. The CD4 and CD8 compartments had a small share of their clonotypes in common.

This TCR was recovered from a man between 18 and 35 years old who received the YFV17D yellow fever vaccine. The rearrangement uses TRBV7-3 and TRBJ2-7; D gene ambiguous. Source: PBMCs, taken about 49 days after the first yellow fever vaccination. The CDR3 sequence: CASSSDPLDEQYF. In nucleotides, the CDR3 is TGTGCCAGCAGCTCCGATCCTCTCGACGAGCAGTACTTC.